A selection of T cell receptor beta chains follows, all from one sample in a study of blood T cell repertoires in COVID-19. Only in-frame clones appear in the TCRdb table, and some are missing; sequencing was by immunoSEQ multiplex PCR. The repertoire holds about 240,000 clones, with 87% as singletons. Sequencing was performed on PBMCs or T cells enriched from blood (not recorded which). Receptor source: a woman aged 25 to 39 with acute COVID-19. Both conserved end residues are trimmed from each CDR3.

CDR3 protein,V gene
ATSEGGHRVPNEQF,TRBV24-1
ASSFRGGAEETQY,TRBV7-2
ASTGPPLYPEQY,TRBV5-6
ASSSGGLNNEQF,TRBV5-1
SVGEGEGYT,TRBV29-1
ASSYRTGLGYGYT,TRBV6-5
ASMRHNEQF,TRBV6-5
ASRGGIGRVTQY,TRBV2
ASSRTGASYEQY,TRBV5-1
ASSQSQGGETQY,TRBV4-1
ASSSSGGYEQY,TRBV6-5
ASSSSGTALYNEQF,TRBV27
ASSDRGRGQPQH,TRBV19
ASGGYQPQH,TRBV19
AWSSGQGKTPQH,TRBV30
ASSHEDRSSYEQY,TRBV5-1
ASSRDGGDEKLF,TRBV7-9
ASSLQGYGYT,TRBV7-9
ASSFGTPLSPMQY,TRBV7-2
SVASGGAADTQY,TRBV29-1
ASSYQRSGELF,TRBV6-5
ASLRDRGRDTQY,TRBV6-5
ASSTTIGTGGHSNYGYT,TRBV5-1
ADREPARTEAF,TRBV6-5
ASRQQGAVMETQY,TRBV6-5
AISPGLAGVSYNEQF,TRBV10-3
ASSFQGGYGYT,TRBV27
ASSPDWESSYNSPLH,TRBV27
ASSYAGQYTDTQY,TRBV6-5
ASSLGRGQGNNSPLH,TRBV11-2
ASSFAGKDGYT,TRBV7-2
ASSLAGGTGLSEQF,TRBV5-1
ASSRPQGEKLF,TRBV25-1
ASSYTGGQYNEQF,TRBV6-5
ASKGVDEQF,TRBV19
ASQRQGVSPLH,TRBV2
ASSQNPRDNSPLH,TRBV3-1/TRBV3-2
ASSQGSGGYGYT,TRBV4-3
ASGTTGTYGYT,TRBV12-3/TRBV12-4
ASSAVNQPQH,TRBV10-2
ASSLALQETQY,TRBV7-2
AISDHPGQGADEQF,TRBV10-3
ASRGDGYGYT,TRBV30
ASVLSHYGYT,TRBV5-8
ASSSQQGTRAF,TRBV6-5
ASRVTGKGQPQH,TRBV19
ASGQGWGSGNTIY,TRBV2
ASRSQGAHYGYT,TRBV5-4
ASSLEGAANTGELF,TRBV11-2
ASSLGQGVTEAF,TRBV7-6
ASSYDGQPAEAF,TRBV6-2/TRBV6-3
ASSIRQALGYSNQPQH,TRBV2
ASSLVMNTEAF,TRBV5-4
ATSESDRNYGYT,TRBV24-1
ASSQRKESLAKNIQY,TRBV14